This T cell receptor (beta chain) was sequenced during a study of post-analysis software for immune sequencing data (dated by TCRdb to about 2015). About the investigation overall: Relapsing-remitting, secondary progressive and progressive-relapsing multiple sclerosis were recorded as disease courses, and subtype annotation was lacking for some patients. The patient repertoires were set against eleven to twelve previously published healthy control repertoires from donors whose ages ranged from roughly 6 to 25 years. A subset of samples was prepared in parallel using single-end sample barcoding, then pooled and co-amplified after Illumina adapter ligation. The study at large found these results: Multiple sclerosis patients had significantly lower normalized Chao1 diversity than controls, a result that suggests substantial peripheral T-cell clonal expansion. Direct clustering with F measure showed strong co-clustering of samples prepared in the same batch, prompting a batch-effect correction. The multiple sclerosis patient group was slightly younger than the control group.

Comments on this clonotype: Its cognate antigen has yet to be identified. Given a much more abundant clone one base away, this may be a read error.

To demonstrate the VDJtools post-analysis software, TCR beta repertoires were profiled from the peripheral blood of about a dozen young patients with multiple sclerosis. Multiple sclerosis patients were children and adolescents aged roughly 6 to 17 years. The library was obtained by PCR. The instrument was an Illumina HiSeq 2500. To reduce PCR and sequencing biases, unique molecular identifiers were built into the TCR beta cDNA libraries. Every 1 to 10 million input T cells yielded roughly 500,000 cDNA molecules, meaning each molecule approximated one T cell. The patient libraries were prepared and sequenced using the same protocol as the earlier healthy control dataset. Within a given batch, samples were prepared together, multiplexed and sequenced on the same HiSeq lane. The authors' analysis ran thus. Raw barcoded reads were processed with MIGEC, discarding single-read molecular identifier groups before consensus assembly and CDR3 extraction. Clonotype tables were post-analysed with VDJtools, normalizing diversity by down-sampling all datasets to the smallest sample size. In repertoire overlap clustering, CDR3 amino acid sequences, but not nucleotide sequences, were matched to correct batch-related cross-sample contamination. TCRdb reprocessing: public reads trimmed at Q25 with fastp, clones called with MiXCR, in-frame beta chains kept. Entries that share a CDR3 protein sequence are merged under the most common genes and DNA. The V and J calls follow TCRdb's processing rather than the paper's. The sample contains about 200,000 distinct CDR3 sequences, about 30% of them found a single time. The ten largest clones capture 3% to 3.5% of the sample.

Sequenced: blood. The receptor was isolated from a girl aged 2-17 years with multiple sclerosis.

The CDR3 amino acid sequence is: CASTPTGGGSYEQCF. The nucleotide sequence reads as follows: TGTGCCAGCACACCCACGGGAGGGGGCTCCTACGAGCAGTGCTTC. Rearrangement joined TRBV6-2 or TRBV6-3 to TRBJ2-7; matching of 8 bases hints at TRBD2 as the D gene. According to the germline V gene, CDR1 reads MNHEY and CDR2 reads SVGEGT. Including the terminal cysteine and phenylalanine, the CDR3 comprises 15 residues. Just the 45-base CDR3 DNA is kept, in frame starting at base 1.